These 10 T cell receptor beta chains originate from one sample sequenced in a study of cytomegalovirus exposure and HLA in healthy donors. PCR involved 60 Vbeta and 13 Jbeta primers. Profiling relied on immunoSEQ multiplex PCR, and the TCRdb table lists in-frame clones only, not all of them. The sample contains 250,000 to 350,000 clones, roughly 88% of which appear only once. The sample taken for sequencing was PBMCs. The receptors derive from a man aged 40-50 years in good health and CMV-seropositive.

The chain recombines TRBV28 with TRBJ2-3; 9 bases are shared with TRBD2. Germline V gene lookup returns CDR1 MDHEN and CDR2 SYDVKM. The CDR3 length is 17 residues. The V and J ends lost 6 bases and 4 bases, in that order; junction bases with no gene match: 14. CDR3 sequence: CASRAPAVAGVSDTQYF. The CDR3 DNA reads TGTGCCAGCAGGGCGCCAGCAGTAGCGGGAGTTTCAGATACGCAGTATTTT.

With respect to this clone: This same CDR3 is encoded by further DNA sequences in the sample. This chain uses TRBV5-6 with TRBJ1-5; no clear D. Germline CDR1 is SGHDT and CDR2 is YYEEEE. CDR3 length: 13 residues. V was cut by 0 bases and J by 7 bases, with 8 bases left in between. As DNA, the CDR3 is TGTGCCAGCAGCTTGGGGAGGGCCCAGCCCCAGCATTTT. This encodes CASSLGRAQPQHF. Full variable domain (remainder filled in from reference TRBV5-6 and TRBJ1-5): DAGVTQSPTHLIKTRGQQVTLRCSPKSGHDTVSWYQQALGQGPQFIFQYYEEEERQRGNFPDRFSGHQFPNYSSELNVNALLLGDSALYLCASSLGRAQPQHFGDGTRLSIL.

The rearrangement links TRBV7-9 to TRBJ1-1; possibly TRBD1 for D (5 bases). Trimming left V 0 bases short and J 6 bases short, with 11 bases between. CDR1 and CDR2 from the germline V gene are SEHNR and FQNEAQ (reference sequence). This CDR3 has 14 residues. CDR3 DNA: TGTGCCAGCAGCTTAGCGTCGGGGGAAGCTGAAGCTTTCTTT. The encoded protein is CASSLASGEAEAFF.

This clone was counted a few times. CDR3 protein: CAIRGLAGETGELFF. DNA for the CDR3: TGTGCCATCAGAGGACTAGCGGGAGAGACCGGGGAGCTGTTTTTT. This sequence joins TRBV10-3 and TRBJ2-2, with TRBD2 matching 13 bases. Unmatched junction bases numbered 3, after V lost 6 bases and J lost 5 bases. CDR1 and CDR2 (germline): ENHRY, SYGVKD. The CDR3 runs 15 residues.

The chain employs TRBV28 and TRBJ2-7, with TRBD1 matching 10 bases. This CDR3 has 14 residues. Germline V gene data show CDR1 as MDHEN and CDR2 as SYDVKM. The junction had 4 bases not matched to a gene; V was cut back by 6 bases and J by 2 bases. This chain's CDR3 is CASSPDRGAYEQYF. CDR3 nucleotide sequence: TGTGCCAGCAGCCCGGACAGGGGGGCCTACGAGCAGTACTTC.

The chain recombines TRBV5-6 with TRBJ2-1; TRBD2 matches at 14 bases. Germline lookup yields CDR1 SGHDT and CDR2 YYEEEE. CDR3 size: 15 residues. J lost 9 bases, V lost 6 bases, and 8 bases had no gene match. In DNA, the CDR3 is TGTGCCAGCAACCCGGGACTAGCGGGAGAGGGTGAGCAGTTCTTC. This encodes CASNPGLAGEGEQFF.

The chain is built from TRBV5-1 and TRBJ1-1; TRBD1 matches at 7 bases. The V and J ends lost 5 bases and 1 base, in that order; junction bases with no gene match: 5. Germline V gene lookup returns CDR1 SGHRS and CDR2 YFSETQ. The CDR3 consists of 14 residues. DNA of the CDR3: TGCGCCAGCAGAGGGGGCGCAGGGAACACTGAAGCTTTCTTT. It codes for CASRGGAGNTEAFF. Supplemented by reference TRBV5-1 and TRBJ1-1, the full variable domain reads KAGVTQTPRYLIKTRGQQVTLSCSPISGHRSVSWYQQTPGQGLQFLFEYFSETQRNKGNFPGRFSGRQFSNSRSEMNVSTLELGDSALYLCASRGGAGNTEAFFGQGTRLTVV.

This sequence joins TRBV28 and TRBJ2-1, with D unresolved. CDR1 MDHEN and CDR2 SYDVKM come from the germline V gene. The CDR3 length is 12 residues. Trimming took off 11 bases at V and 4 bases at J, with 12 bases between the two ends. The DNA for the CDR3 is TGTGCCCTAGGCGGCCTTTACAATGAGCAGTTCTTC. It is translated as CALGGLYNEQFF.

The CDR3 reads CASSSGLAGRGEQYF. The DNA for the CDR3 is TGTGCCAGCAGTTCCGGACTAGCGGGGAGGGGCGAGCAGTACTTC. The chain couples TRBV27 to TRBJ2-7; 12 nucleotides agree with TRBD2. Germline lookup yields CDR1 MNHEY and CDR2 SMNVEV (reference sequence). After removal of 4 bases from V and 6 bases from J, the junction contained 7 bases not matched to a gene. CDR3 length: 15 residues.

The rearrangement joins TRBV4-3 to TRBJ1-4; weak D call: TRBD1 (6 bases). The CDR3 consists of 15 residues. V gave up 3 bases and J gave up 3 bases, with 11 bases separating them. CDR1 is LGHNA and CDR2 is YSLEER in the germline V gene. CDR3 nucleotides: TGCGCCAGCAGCCAGAGTGGGGGCTCTAATGAAAAACTGTTTTTT. This encodes CASSQSGGSNEKLFF.